Following are 26 T cell receptor beta chains from one sample sequenced in a study of T cells expressing NK-cell markers. TCRdb re-analyzed the 5' RACE reads; it lists each CDR3 protein once, without DNA. Its table lists some 150,000 distinct CDR3 sequences. Sequencing was done on a sample of blood T cells: a sorted CD56 or NKG2C T cell subset, CD4+ or CD8+ T cells, or bulk PBMC T cells (not recorded which). The receptors were gathered from a man between 18 and 35 years old in good health.

The chain links TRBV12-3 or TRBV12-4 to TRBJ2-2. The CDR3 is 14 amino acids. The chain's CDR3 is CASSLGMGTGELFF.

V and J are TRBV5-1 and TRBJ2-2; as DNA is missing, the TRBD2 call by TCRdb cannot be tested. CDR3 length equals 16 residues. Germline-derived CDR1 and CDR2 are SGHRS and YFSETQ. CDR3: CASSLRGIENTGELFF.

This chain connects TRBV6-9 to TRBJ2-3; TCRdb's D gene call, TRBD1, goes unchecked for lack of DNA. There are 15 residues in the CDR3. The germline V gene encodes CDR1 MNHGY and CDR2 SVAAGI. This chain's CDR3 is CASSLTGSITDTQYF.

The chain links TRBV12-3 or TRBV12-4 to TRBJ2-1; TCRdb selects TRBD2, and the lack of DNA leaves this call unchecked. The CDR3 contains 16 residues. CDR3 region: CASSLVGTSVIDEQFF.

V gene TRBV6-5 combines with J gene TRBJ2-2; TCRdb's D gene call, TRBD1, goes unchecked for lack of DNA. The CDR3 totals 16 residues. Germline CDR1 reads MNHEY; CDR2 reads SVGAGI. The CDR3 region is CASSYFVTGPTGELFF.

The V gene is TRBV10-3, the J gene TRBJ2-1. Germline V gene lookup returns CDR1 ENHRY and CDR2 SYGVKD. The CDR3 is 11 residues long. CDR3 loop: CAITADNEQFF.

The chain employs TRBV7-6 and TRBJ2-3; TCRdb calls TRBD2, which cannot be checked without DNA. Per the germline V gene, CDR1 is SGHVS and CDR2 is FNYEAQ. There are 17 residues in the CDR3. The CDR3 is CASSWGRLDEGTDTQYF.

The chain links TRBV4-3 to TRBJ2-1; the TRBD1 assignment by TCRdb is unverifiable without DNA. Germline values: CDR1 LGHNA, CDR2 YSLEER. The CDR3 spans 14 residues. CDR3: CASSQEGVQNEQFF.

This rearrangement joins TRBV24-1 to TRBJ2-5; TCRdb proposes TRBD1, but this gene call is untestable without DNA. There are 17 residues in the CDR3. CDR1 is KGHDR, CDR2 SFDVKD, per germline. Here the CDR3 reads CATSDVALGTDQETQYF.

The chain joins TRBV29-1 to TRBJ1-2; without DNA, the TCRdb call of TRBD1 cannot be checked. The CDR3 contains 13 residues. Germline V gene sequence: CDR1 SQVTM, CDR2 ANQGSEA. The chain's CDR3 is CSTYLGESYGYTF.

The CDR3 reads CSARGAGLARRGDTGELFF. The chain uses TRBV20-1 and TRBJ2-2; TCRdb picks TRBD2, but there is no DNA to check that call. The CDR3 has 19 amino acids. Germline CDR1 is DFQATT and CDR2 is SNEGSKA (reference sequence).

The V call is TRBV29-1, the J call TRBJ2-6; TCRdb's D call, TRBD1, is unchecked because there is no DNA. Per germline, CDR1 SQVTM and CDR2 ANQGSEA. The CDR3 contains 18 residues. CDR3 loop: CSVAHWGQGGTGANVLTF. The complete variable domain, with remaining parts taken from reference TRBV29-1 and TRBJ2-6, reads SAVISQKPSRDICQRGTSLTIQCQVDSQVTMMFWYRQQPGQSLTLIATANQGSEATYESGFVIDKFPISRPNLTFSTLTVSNMSPEDSSIYLCSVAHWGQGGTGANVLTFGAGSRLTVL.

The rearrangement joins TRBV28 to TRBJ2-1; TCRdb names TRBD2, which stays unverified in the absence of DNA. Germline values: CDR1 MDHEN, CDR2 SYDVKM. There are 15 residues in the CDR3. Here the CDR3 reads CASRLGLASYNEQFF.

The V call is TRBV11-2, the J call TRBJ2-1; TCRdb's D call, TRBD1, is unchecked because there is no DNA. There are 14 residues in the CDR3. Germline V CDR1 and CDR2: SGHAT, FQNNGV. The CDR3 sequence is CASSLGPGDHEQFF.

The J gene is TRBJ2-1, the V gene TRBV20-1; TCRdb's D call, TRBD1, is unchecked because there is no DNA. The CDR3 sequence is 15 residues long. Germline V gene data show CDR1 as DFQATT and CDR2 as SNEGSKA (reference sequence). The chain's CDR3 is CSARGFRPQTDEQFF.

The rearrangement links TRBV10-2 to TRBJ2-1; without DNA, the TCRdb call of TRBD1 cannot be checked. The germline CDR1 and CDR2 sequences are WSHSY and SAAADI. CDR3 length: 16 amino acids. The CDR3 loop reads CASSEPPGSGDNEQFF.

The rearrangement uses TRBV12-3 or TRBV12-4 and TRBJ2-5; TCRdb names TRBD2, which stays unverified in the absence of DNA. The CDR3 spans 15 residues. CDR3 sequence reads: CASSFGAGGVETQYF.

CDR3 amino acids: CASSFHVSGANVLTF. The V call is TRBV7-9, the J call TRBJ2-6. CDR3 length: 15 amino acids. CDR1 and CDR2 from the germline V gene are SEHNR and FQNEAQ (reference sequence).

The rearrangement links TRBV29-1 to TRBJ2-1; TCRdb gives TRBD1 as the D gene, but with no DNA this cannot be confirmed. The germline gives CDR1 SQVTM, CDR2 ANQGSEA. CDR3 size: 15 residues. CDR3 amino acids: CSVEGRDRETNEQFF.

The chain has TRBV7-3 and TRBJ2-2; TCRdb returns TRBD2, unconfirmable since there is no DNA. Germline V CDR1 and CDR2: SGHTA, FQGTGA. The CDR3 loop spans 17 amino acids. The CDR3 loop is CASSLTPAGGVTGELFF.

This chain links TRBV7-9 with TRBJ1-1. The germline V gene has CDR1 SEHNR and CDR2 FQNEAQ (reference sequence). The CDR3 totals 14 residues. The CDR3 sequence: CASSPRDMNTEAFF.

The chain's CDR3 is CASSPFEETQYF. The genes are TRBV11-2 and TRBJ2-5. The CDR3 runs to 12 residues. The germline gives CDR1 SGHAT, CDR2 FQNNGV.

V and J are TRBV7-3 and TRBJ2-1; TCRdb designates TRBD2, a call that cannot be tested without DNA. Germline V gene sequence: CDR1 SGHTA, CDR2 FQGTGA. There are 15 residues in the CDR3. CDR3 sequence: CASSSGLEYYNEQFF.

The CDR3 sequence: CAISSGLPQETQYF. V is TRBV10-3 and J is TRBJ2-5; without DNA, the TCRdb call of TRBD2 cannot be checked. Germline V gene lookup returns CDR1 ENHRY and CDR2 SYGVKD. The CDR3 covers 14 residues.

The rearrangement uses TRBV20-1 and TRBJ2-7; the TCRdb D gene call, TRBD1, has no DNA to confirm it. CDR1 is DFQATT, CDR2 SNEGSKA, per germline (reference sequence). The CDR3 contains 13 residues. CDR3 amino acids: CSASRRQGGEQYF.

The chain carries TRBV12-3 or TRBV12-4 and TRBJ2-1; TCRdb proposes TRBD2, but this gene call is untestable without DNA. The CDR3 runs 16 residues. The CDR3 loop is CASTTIAGGPYNEQFF.